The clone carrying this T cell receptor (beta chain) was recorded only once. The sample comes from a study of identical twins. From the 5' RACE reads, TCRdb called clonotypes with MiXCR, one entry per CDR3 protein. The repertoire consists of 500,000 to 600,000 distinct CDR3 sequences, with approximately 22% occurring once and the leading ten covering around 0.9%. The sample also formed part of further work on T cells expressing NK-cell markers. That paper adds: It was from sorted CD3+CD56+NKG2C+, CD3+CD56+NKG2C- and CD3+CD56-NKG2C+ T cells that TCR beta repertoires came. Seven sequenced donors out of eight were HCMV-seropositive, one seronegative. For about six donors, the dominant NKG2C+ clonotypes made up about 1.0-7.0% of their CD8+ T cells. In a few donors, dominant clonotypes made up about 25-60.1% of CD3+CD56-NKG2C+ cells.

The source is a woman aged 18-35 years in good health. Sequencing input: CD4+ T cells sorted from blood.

CDR3 nucleotide sequence: TGCGCCAGCAGCTCCTACAGGGGGCTGTCAGATACGCAGTATTTT. This codes for CASSSYRGLSDTQYF. This sequence joins TRBV5-1 and TRBJ2-3, with 9 bases fitting TRBD1. The CDR3 length is 15 residues. After removal of 3 bases from V and 4 bases from J, the junction contained 6 bases not matched to a gene. The germline CDR1 and CDR2 sequences are SGHRS and YFSETQ.